This T cell receptor (beta chain) emerged from a study of human T cells and chemical hapten exposure. The wider study: Across its roughly 22 weeks, the study gave patients weekly diphenylcyclopropenone doses to the scalp. From small differences in pooled library volume came most of the variation in per-sample TCR yields.

Single cDNA molecules in the library carried unique molecular identifiers attached during preparation. Source study methods: Individual samples carried between roughly 23,224 and 690,600 TCRs, with 95,638 as the median. TCRdb re-called the RACE reads through MiXCR, storing one row per CDR3 protein. TCRdb's processing, not the authors' own work, is the source of the V and J calls. The sample records about 100,000 distinct CDR3 sequences, more than 9% being singletons. This CDR3 spans 13 amino acids. Germline V gene lookup returns CDR1 SGHTS and CDR2 YDEGEE. V lost 5 bases and J lost 4, with 10 bases in between. Noted time point: patch test 1, 2 weeks after DPC sensitization. Stated treatment: therapeutic diphenylcyclopropenone sensitization with weekly scalp DPC.

The sequencing used whole blood, collected in connection with sensitization to the hapten diphenylcyclopropenone (DPC). The chain links TRBV5-8 to TRBJ2-1; TRBD2 is a possible D gene (5 bases). The sequence was collected from a middle-aged man with alopecia areata. Some clones in this sample may be carry-over from other donors' samples. The CDR3 here is CASRRDRYNEQFF. CDR3 in DNA: TGTGCCAGCAGGAGGGATAGATACAATGAGCAGTTCTTC.